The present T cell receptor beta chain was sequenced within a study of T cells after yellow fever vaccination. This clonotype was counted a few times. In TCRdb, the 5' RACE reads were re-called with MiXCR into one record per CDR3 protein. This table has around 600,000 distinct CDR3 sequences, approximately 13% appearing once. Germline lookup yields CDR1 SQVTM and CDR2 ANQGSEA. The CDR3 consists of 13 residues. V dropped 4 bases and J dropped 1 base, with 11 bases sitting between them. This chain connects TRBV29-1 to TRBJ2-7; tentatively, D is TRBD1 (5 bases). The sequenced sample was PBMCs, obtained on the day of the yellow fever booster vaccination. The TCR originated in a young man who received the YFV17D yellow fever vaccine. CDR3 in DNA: TGCAGCGTTGCAGGCAGGGCGTCCTACGAGCAGTACTTC. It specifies CSVAGRASYEQYF.